A selection of T cell receptor beta chains follows, all from one sample in a study of beta chain features in type 1 diabetes. The protocol was immunoSEQ multiplex PCR, while the TCRdb copy is restricted to in-frame clones and leaves out a portion. The data contain 500,000 to 800,000 clones, around an eighth of them singletons. Sequencing input: naive CD4+ T cells from blood. These receptor sequences come from a man under 40 with type 1 diabetes. CDR3s include the opening cysteine and the closing phenylalanine or tryptophan. D genes are given only for firm matches. Rows may omit the clone size; those that give it use once, few, many or a size class.

D gene	J gene	V gene	clone size	CDR3 protein	CDR3 DNA
.	TRBJ2-7	TRBV27	.	CASSFLTGEQYF	TGTGCCAGCAGTTTTCTAACAGGGGAGCAGTACTTC
.	TRBJ2-1	TRBV27	.	CASSSWTGSGLYNEQFF	TGTGCCAGCAGTTCCTGGACCGGGAGCGGGCTCTACAATGAGCAGTTCTTC
TRBD2	TRBJ2-1	TRBV5-1	once	CASSASGSGGSYNEQFF	TGCGCCAGCAGCGCCTCCGGTAGCGGGGGGTCCTACAATGAGCAGTTCTTC
.	TRBJ2-2	TRBV7-7	.	CASSPRMVPAGELFF	TGTGCTAGCAGCCCTAGGATGGTCCCTGCCGGGGAGCTGTTTTTT
.	TRBJ1-2	TRBV25-1	few	CASSERKATGGVGYTF	TGTGCCAGCAGTGAAAGGAAGGCTACGGGGGGCGTTGGCTACACCTTC
TRBD1	TRBJ1-5	TRBV4-2	few	CASSPGQGAHGQPQHF	TGTGCCAGCAGCCCGGGACAGGGGGCGCACGGTCAGCCCCAGCATTTT
TRBD2	TRBJ2-5	TRBV6-1	.	CASSSLGRVQETQYF	TGTGCCAGCAGCTCTCTTGGGAGGGTCCAAGAGACCCAGTACTTC
.	TRBJ2-1	TRBV18	.	CASSPLLARIPYNEQFF	TGTGCCAGCTCACCCCTTTTAGCCCGGATCCCCTACAATGAGCAGTTCTTC
.	TRBJ2-3	TRBV9	.	CASSVEGWRGRTDTQYF	TGTGCCAGCAGCGTAGAAGGGTGGCGGGGGCGGACAGATACGCAGTATTTT
.	TRBJ1-5	TRBV5-1	.	CASSLASRDQPQHF	TGCGCCAGCAGCTTGGCGTCTAGGGATCAGCCCCAGCATTTT
.	TRBJ2-2	TRBV7-2	few	CASSGGVPNTGELFF	TGTGCCAGCAGCGGCGGGGTTCCGAACACCGGGGAGCTGTTTTTT
.	TRBJ1-2	TRBV4-3	few	CASSQEFQGYGYTF	TGCGCCAGCAGCCAAGAATTTCAGGGATATGGCTACACCTTC
.	TRBJ1-1	TRBV19	few	CASTSLGGDTEAFF	TGTGCCAGTACCTCCTTGGGGGGGGACACTGAAGCTTTCTTT
TRBD1	TRBJ1-2	TRBV14	.	CASSPGQGNYGYTF	TGTGCCAGCAGCCCCGGACAGGGAAACTATGGCTACACCTTC
.	TRBJ2-6	TRBV4-3	.	CASSQDSLSGANVLTF	TGCGCCAGCAGCCAAGATAGTTTGTCTGGGGCCAACGTCCTGACTTTC
.	TRBJ1-3	TRBV7-9	few	CASTRGESGNTIYF	TGTGCCAGCACCCGCGGGGAGTCTGGAAACACCATATATTTT